The sample holds a few counts of the clone carrying this T cell receptor (beta chain). The antigen remains unidentified. Within the library, unique molecular identifiers were attached to each individual cDNA molecule. TCRdb re-called the RACE reads through MiXCR, storing one row per CDR3 protein. This sample has under 200,000 distinct CDR3 sequences; more than 25% occur once, and the top ten carry roughly 3%. The CDR3 contains 15 residues. V gave up 1 base and J gave up 1 base, with 11 bases separating them. The germline V gene encodes CDR1 SGHRS and CDR2 YFSETQ. Time point in this sample: pre-sensitization, week 0. Treatment defined: therapeutic diphenylcyclopropenone sensitization with weekly scalp DPC. The data belong to a study of human T cells and chemical hapten exposure. As for the study in general: Patch tests put 0.01% DPC on the upper back, read at 6 days. Chiefly female patients presented with alopecia areata, totalis or universalis.

General study points: The donor cohort had alopecia, so its immune response may not match that of healthy people.

The sample was whole blood, taken in connection with sensitization to the hapten diphenylcyclopropenone (DPC). The sequence came from a woman aged 30 to 39 with alopecia areata. Some clones in this sample may be carry-over from other donors' samples. The chain uses TRBV5-1 and TRBJ2-5; D may correspond to TRBD1 or TRBD2 (6 bases each). CDR3 DNA: TGCGCCAGCAGCTTGTATGGGGGGCTCCAAGAGACCCAGTACTTC. Protein sequence: CASSLYGGLQETQYF.